This TCR beta chain was identified during a study of blood T cell repertoires in COVID-19. Study-wide context: Collection of acute and convalescent COVID-19 samples took place in the United States, Italy and Spain. The analysed material was cDNA or gDNA that came from T cells, B-cell-depleted T cells, or PBMCs.

People in the exposed group encountered a COVID-19 case within 2 weeks before entering the study. Methods used by the authors: Amplification from reference gene primers served as the basis for estimated nucleated cell counts. TCRdb keeps only in-frame clones here, not all; method: immunoSEQ multiplex PCR. V and J calls and clone size are as listed in that table; D and trimming were resolved from the DNA. This table holds approximately 250,000 clones, 80% to 90% found once. The CDR3 totals 19 residues. V lost 3 bases, J lost 4 bases, and 27 bases lay in between. In germline, CDR1 is SGHAT, CDR2 FQNNGV.

The V gene is TRBV11-2, the J gene TRBJ1-1, with a tentative D call TRBD1 (6 bases). The sequence was obtained from a woman between 40 and 55 years old who had been exposed to COVID-19. The sample was PBMCs or T cells enriched from blood (not recorded which). The CDR3 DNA reads TGTGCCAGCAGCTTGAGTTCCCGGAAGGACAGACCTCAGGTCACTGAAGCTTTCTTT. Encoded protein: CASSLSSRKDRPQVTEAFF.